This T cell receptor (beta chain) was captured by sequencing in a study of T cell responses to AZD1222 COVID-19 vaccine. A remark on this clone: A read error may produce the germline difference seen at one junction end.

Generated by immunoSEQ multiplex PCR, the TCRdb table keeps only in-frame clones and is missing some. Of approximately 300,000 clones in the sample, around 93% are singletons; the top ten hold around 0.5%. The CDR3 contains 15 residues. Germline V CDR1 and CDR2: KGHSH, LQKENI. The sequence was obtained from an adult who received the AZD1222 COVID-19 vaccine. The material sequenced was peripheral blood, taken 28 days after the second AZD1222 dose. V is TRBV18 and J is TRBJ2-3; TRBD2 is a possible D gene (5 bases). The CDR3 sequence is CASSPVGIGDTHLSF. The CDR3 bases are TGTGCCAGCTCACCGGTCGGGATTGGAGATACCCACCTTTCGTTT.